Below, 10 T cell receptor beta chains from the same sample are listed, as sequenced in a study of shared clonotypes between healthy human individuals. Libraries were prepared by immunoSEQ multiplex PCR; TCRdb keeps only in-frame clonotypes and omits some of them. The sample yields fewer than 1.8 million clones, approximately 98.5% seen once. Sequences were obtained from naive CD4+ T cells sorted from blood. Regarding subset: CD45RA+ positively selected. Source of these receptors: a man younger than 40 in good health.

The chain joins TRBV13 to TRBJ2-5; TRBD2 matches 13 bases. The CDR3 is made up of 17 amino acids. The V segment lost 1 base and the J segment 5 bases; nucleotides outside the gene matches: 7. Germline-derived CDR1 and CDR2 are PRHDT and FYEKMQ (reference sequence). Here the CDR3 DNA reads TGTGCCAGCAGCTTAGAGCCCGGACTAGCGGGAGTCGAGACCCAGTACTTC. Its translation: CASSLEPGLAGVETQYF.

J is TRBJ2-5 and V is TRBV2, with TRBD2 identical over 10 bases. Germline V gene sequence: CDR1 SNHLY, CDR2 FYNNEI. The CDR3 has 15 residues. Trimming removed 6 bases from V and 4 bases from J; junction bases left unmatched: 8. The DNA of the CDR3 is TGTGCCAGCAGGGAAATGAGCGGGAGGGGAGAGACCCAGTACTTC. Its translation: CASREMSGRGETQYF.

This chain uses TRBV19 with TRBJ2-7, with 9 bases lining up with TRBD1. This CDR3 is 16 amino acids long. The junction had 9 bases not matched to a gene; V was cut back by 5 bases and J by 1 base. CDR1 LNHDA and CDR2 SQIVND come from the germline V gene (reference sequence). In nucleotides, the CDR3 is TGTGCCAGTAGTCCGGGGAGGGGACAGGGTTCCTACGAGCAGTACTTC. It translates to CASSPGRGQGSYEQYF. Combining the CDR3 with reference TRBV19 and TRBJ2-7 gives the whole variable domain DGGITQSPKYLFRKEGQNVTLSCEQNLNHDAMYWYRQDPGQGLRLIYYSQIVNDFQKGDIAEGYSVSREKKESFPLTVTSAQKNPTAFYLCASSPGRGQGSYEQYFGPGTRLTVT.

The V and J genes are TRBV5-4 and TRBJ2-1; the match to TRBD2 covers 11 bases. Germline-derived CDR1 and CDR2 are SGHNT and YYREEE (reference sequence). Trimming at V came to 0 bases and at J to 3 bases, leaving 2 bases not matched to a gene. The CDR3 is 16 residues long. CDR3 amino acids: CASSLGLAGNYNEQFF. For the CDR3, the DNA is TGTGCCAGCAGCTTGGGACTAGCGGGAAACTACAATGAGCAGTTCTTC. The whole variable domain, remainder taken from reference TRBV5-4 and TRBJ2-1, is ETGVTQSPTHLIKTRGQQVTLRCSSQSGHNTVSWYQQALGQGPQFIFQYYREEENGRGNFPPRFSGLQFPNYSSELNVNALELDDSALYLCASSLGLAGNYNEQFFGPGTRLTVL.

The chain joins TRBV27 to TRBJ2-7; 8 bases align to TRBD1. V lost 5 bases to trimming and J lost 6 bases; unmatched junction nucleotides: 12. CDR1 is MNHEY, CDR2 SMNVEV, per germline (reference sequence). CDR3 size: 15 residues. Here the CDR3 DNA reads TGTGCCAGCAGTCCCCTGGACAGGGTCAAGGTCGAGCAGTACTTC. Amino acid sequence: CASSPLDRVKVEQYF.

This clone occurred once. The genes are TRBV28 and TRBJ1-5; 9 nucleotides align to TRBD1. Germline V CDR1 and CDR2: MDHEN, SYDVKM. The CDR3 sequence is 14 residues long. With V trimmed by 6 bases and J by 6 bases, 6 bases remained unmatched. The CDR3 DNA reads TGTGCCAGCAGAGAGACAGGGGGAGCTCAGCCCCAGCATTTT. It translates to CASRETGGAQPQHF.

This rearrangement joins TRBV28 to TRBJ1-1; no reliable D call. Germline V gene sequence: CDR1 MDHEN, CDR2 SYDVKM. Trimming took 4 bases from V and 3 from J, leaving 12 bases between them. This CDR3 contains 14 residues. The CDR3 nucleotides are TGTGCCAGCAGTTCCCGACCCTTCCACACTGAAGCTTTCTTT. Its translation: CASSSRPFHTEAFF.

The chain couples TRBV6-1 to TRBJ2-7; 7 positions agree with TRBD2. The CDR3 sequence is 14 residues long. The ends lost 5 bases at V and 0 bases at J; junction bases unmatched: 4. Germline CDR1 reads MNHNS; CDR2 reads SASEGT. The CDR3: CASSLGGGSYEQYF. In DNA, the CDR3 is TGTGCCAGCAGTCTAGGCGGGGGCTCCTACGAGCAGTACTTC.

The chain couples TRBV2 to TRBJ1-1, with D possibly being TRBD1 (6 bases). This CDR3 is built from 12 residues. V was shortened by 7 bases and J by 10 bases, with 16 bases between the two germline ends. The V gene's germline CDR1 is SNHLY and CDR2 FYNNEI. The CDR3 bases are TGTGCCAGCAAGGGGGAAACTCTAGGAGCTTTCTTT. This encodes CASKGETLGAFF.

The DNA for the CDR3 is TGTGCCAGCACCCTGGGGGGGTGGGACGAGCAGTACTTC. This codes for CASTLGGWDEQYF. The chain couples TRBV5-6 to TRBJ2-7, with 7 bases fitting TRBD2. The junction had 8 bases not matched to a gene; V was cut back by 6 bases and J by 5 bases. Germline V gene data show CDR1 as SGHDT and CDR2 as YYEEEE. The CDR3 extends over 13 amino acids.